This passage covers 9 T cell receptor beta chains from one sample sequenced in a study of a mutant IDH1 vaccine in newly diagnosed glioma. The method was immunoSEQ multiplex PCR; TCRdb's version includes in-frame clones alone and lacks a portion of them. The sample lists 50,000 to 70,000 clones; roughly four fifths were seen once. No antigens are known for them. Time point given: week 47, end of study. Each dose delivered 300 ug of mutant IDH1 20-mer peptide subcutaneously with imiquimod. The sample in question was PBMCs, obtained from a glioma patient whose treatment included an IDH1 peptide vaccine. Every receptor here comes from a woman between 45 and 60 years old with glioma.

The genes are TRBV11-3 and TRBJ1-1; D call uncertain. V was shortened by 5 bases and J by 1 base, with 8 bases between the two germline ends. The CDR3 sequence is 13 residues long. Per the germline V gene, CDR1 is SGHNT and CDR2 is YENEEA. CDR3 nucleotides: TGTGCCAGCAGCCCGCCCCCGAACACTGAAGCTTTCTTT. This encodes CASSPPPNTEAFF.

This chain connects TRBV7-6 to TRBJ1-1; D is ambiguous. Germline V gene lookup returns CDR1 SGHVS and CDR2 FNYEAQ. The V gene lost 0 bases and the J gene lost 5 bases, with 10 bases spanning the gap. The CDR3 extends over 14 amino acids. CDR3 in amino acids: CASSLAGGQTEAFF. The CDR3 DNA follows: TGTGCCAGCAGCTTAGCGGGTGGGCAGACTGAAGCTTTCTTT.

This sequence joins TRBV7-2 and TRBJ2-2; 8 positions match TRBD1. The CDR3 totals 13 residues. Germline CDR1 reads SGHTA; CDR2 reads FQGNSA. The J segment lost 16 bases and the V segment lost 5 bases, leaving 12 bases of the junction unmatched. In DNA form, the CDR3 reads TGTGCCAGCAGCCATTCAGGACAGGGTGGGCGGTTTTTT. It yields the protein CASSHSGQGGRFF.

The chain recombines TRBV27 with TRBJ1-5; D is uncertain. CDR1 is MNHEY and CDR2 is SMNVEV in the germline V gene (reference sequence). The CDR3 extends over 16 amino acids. Trimming left V 2 bases short and J 4 bases short, with 15 bases between. CDR3 coding DNA: TGTGCCAGCAGTTTAATGTCCCAGGCCCGAAATCAGCCCCAGCATTTT. Residues: CASSLMSQARNQPQHF.

V usage is TRBV19 and J usage is TRBJ1-5; 9 bases are shared with TRBD1. V lost 4 bases, J lost 3 bases, and 4 bases stayed unmatched. This CDR3 has 15 residues. Per germline, CDR1 LNHDA and CDR2 SQIVND (reference sequence). This chain's CDR3 is CASSTRTGVNQPQHF. CDR3 sequence (DNA): TGTGCCAGTAGTACGAGGACAGGGGTCAATCAGCCCCAGCATTTT.

V usage is TRBV25-1 and J usage is TRBJ2-7; D is undetermined. This CDR3 is built from 11 residues. Trimming shortened V by 5 bases and J by 4 bases, and 6 bases separated the two germline ends. Germline V lookup: CDR1 MGHDK, CDR2 SYGVNS. The CDR3, as DNA: TGTGCCAGCAGTCCCGATTACGAGCAGTACTTC. Amino acids: CASSPDYEQYF.

The V call is TRBV7-8, the J call TRBJ2-7; 7 bases are a match to TRBD2. Germline CDR1 SGHVS, CDR2 FQNEAQ. The CDR3 length is 14 residues. With 3 bases clipped from V and 1 base from J, the junction kept 3 bases outside the gene matches. The DNA for the CDR3 is TGTGCCAGCAGCTTGAAGCGGGGTTCCTACGAGCAGTACTTC. Translation gives CASSLKRGSYEQYF.

J is TRBJ2-7 and V is TRBV6-5; no definite D call. Germline CDR1 reads MNHEY; CDR2 reads SVGAGI. This CDR3 has 14 amino acids. With 7 bases removed from V and 2 bases from J, the gap between germline ends came to 15 bases. The CDR3 protein is CASKSTGGTYEQYF. DNA for the CDR3: TGTGCCAGCAAGTCCACGGGCGGAACCTACGAGCAGTACTTC.

The chain couples TRBV5-1 to TRBJ2-7, with D perhaps TRBD1 or TRBD2 (5 bases each). Germline CDR1 and CDR2: SGHRS and YFSETQ. V was cut by 2 bases and J by 6 bases, with 18 bases left in between. CDR3 length: 15 residues. The DNA for the CDR3 is TGCGCCAGCAGCTTCGAGGCCGCGAAGAGGGGCGAGCAGTACTTC. Protein: CASSFEAAKRGEQYF. Drawing the rest from reference TRBV5-1 and TRBJ2-7, the complete variable domain is KAGVTQTPRYLIKTRGQQVTLSCSPISGHRSVSWYQQTPGQGLQFLFEYFSETQRNKGNFPGRFSGRQFSNSRSEMNVSTLELGDSALYLCASSFEAAKRGEQYFGPGTRLTVT.